A single sample is the source of the 27 T cell receptor beta chains below, sequenced in a study of blood T cell repertoires in COVID-19. Clones were sequenced by immunoSEQ multiplex PCR, and TCRdb holds only the in-frame ones, with some missing. The sample holds over 200,000 clones; about 89% are singletons and the top ten take roughly 10%. Sequencing used PBMCs or T cells enriched from blood (not recorded which). These receptors originate from a man aged 40-55 years who had recovered from COVID-19.

The J gene is TRBJ2-3, the V gene TRBV6-4, with D possibly matching TRBD1 (6 bases). The germline V and J ends were trimmed by 7 bases and 6 bases, with 14 bases remaining between them. The CDR3 totals 13 residues. CDR1 is MRHNA, CDR2 SNTAGT, per germline. Written as DNA, the CDR3 is TGTGCCAGCACTCTAGGGGGTAGGGATACGCAGTATTTT. It yields the protein CASTLGGRDTQYF.

The J gene is TRBJ2-7, the V gene TRBV7-2; tentatively, D is TRBD2 (5 bases). This CDR3 spans 16 amino acids. CDR1 is SGHTA and CDR2 is FQGNSA in the germline V gene. The V end was cut by 5 bases, the J end by 1 base, with 18 bases between. CDR3 amino acids: CASSLQQGLSSYEQYF. The CDR3 DNA reads as TGTGCCAGCAGCCTACAACAAGGACTTTCTTCCTACGAGCAGTACTTC.

The chain combines TRBV4-2 with TRBJ2-1, with 14 bases lining up with TRBD2. The junction had 9 bases not matched to a gene; V was cut back by 1 base and J by 4 bases. The CDR3 contains 19 residues. The V gene's germline CDR1 is LGHNA and CDR2 YNFKEQ. CDR3 region: CASSQGPGTSGRGYNEQFF. CDR3 DNA sequence: TGTGCCAGCAGCCAAGGCCCCGGGACTAGCGGGAGAGGATACAATGAGCAGTTCTTC.

This chain connects TRBV7-2 to TRBJ2-7, with 14 bases fitting TRBD2. The CDR3 has 16 amino acids. The germline CDR1 and CDR2 sequences are SGHTA and FQGNSA. Germline trimming cut 2 bases from V and 9 bases from J; bases unmatched to any gene: 9. The CDR3 spells CASSLNRLAGGNGQYF. CDR3 sequence (DNA): TGTGCCAGCAGCTTAAACCGACTAGCGGGAGGGAATGGGCAGTACTTC. The full variable domain, in which reference TRBV7-2 and TRBJ2-7 provide the parts outside the CDR3, is GAGVSQSPSNKVTEKGKDVELRCDPISGHTALYWYRQSLGQGLEFLIYFQGNSAPDKSGLPSDRFSAERTGGSVSTLTIQRTQQEDSAVYLCASSLNRLAGGNGQYFGPGTRLTVT.

The V gene is TRBV27, the J gene TRBJ1-5, with 11 bases aligning to TRBD1. The ends lost 4 bases at V and 12 bases at J; junction bases unmatched: 14. This CDR3 contains 16 residues. Germline V gene sequence: CDR1 MNHEY, CDR2 SMNVEV (reference sequence). In DNA, the CDR3 is TGTGCCAGCAGTTCCTCTTATGGGACAGGGGGTCCTAACCAGCATTTT. Translating gives CASSSSYGTGGPNQHF.

The sample holds one count of this clone. This chain joins TRBV14 and TRBJ2-7, with D tentatively TRBD1 (5 bases). The CDR3 covers 14 residues. V was pared by 4 bases and J by 3 bases, with 13 bases between. Germline CDR1 reads SGHDN; CDR2 reads FVKESK. The CDR3 spells CASSLRAPGYEQYF. Here the CDR3 DNA reads TGTGCCAGCAGCCTCAGGGCCCCAGGCTACGAGCAGTACTTC.

This clone has just a few counts. The CDR3 region is CASSLASERRAGNTIYF. CDR3 coding DNA: TGCGCCAGCAGCTTGGCGTCCGAGCGGAGAGCTGGAAACACCATATATTTT. The chain combines TRBV5-1 with TRBJ1-3, with D hard to call. V lost 0 bases to trimming and J lost 2 bases, with 15 bases between them. CDR3 length: 17 amino acids. Germline CDR1 and CDR2: SGHRS and YFSETQ.

CDR3 nucleotide sequence: TGTGCCAGCAGCTTACGGCGGGTACCCCGCCATGAGCAGTTCTTC. Translated, it gives CASSLRRVPRHEQFF. The genes are TRBV7-8 and TRBJ2-1; a possible D gene is TRBD2 (5 bases). The CDR3 contains 15 residues. Trimming left V 2 bases short and J 8 bases short, with 16 bases between. From germline, CDR1 is SGHVS and CDR2 FQNEAQ.

The gene calls are TRBV6-5 and TRBJ1-2; D perhaps matches TRBD1 (6 bases). CDR3 length: 15 residues. The ends were cut back, 6 bases at V and 5 bases at J, with 19 bases in the middle. Germline V gene sequence: CDR1 MNHEY, CDR2 SVGAGI. The CDR3: CASRPPTGSYYGYTF. The CDR3 DNA reads TGTGCCAGCAGGCCGCCGACAGGCTCCTATTATGGCTACACCTTC.

This chain joins TRBV6-6 and TRBJ1-5, with TRBD1 matching 9 bases. Germline V CDR1 and CDR2: MNHNY, SVGAGI (reference sequence). CDR3 length equals 16 residues. J was trimmed by 1 base and V by 7 bases; bases with no gene match: 8. CDR3 DNA sequence: TGTGCCAGCATAGGGACAGGGTTTGTCAGCAATCAGCCCCAGCATTTT. Amino acids: CASIGTGFVSNQPQHF.

This sequence joins TRBV6-5 and TRBJ1-3; D is possibly TRBD1 (6 bases). This CDR3 spans 15 amino acids. V lost 6 bases and J lost 0, with 12 bases in between. Germline CDR1 reads MNHEY; CDR2 reads SVGAGI. Here the CDR3 DNA reads TGTGCCAGCAGGGGACAACCCTTCTCTGGAAACACCATATATTTT. Encoded protein: CASRGQPFSGNTIYF.

This chain links TRBV7-2 with TRBJ2-7, with 10 nucleotides matching TRBD2. Germline V lookup: CDR1 SGHTA, CDR2 FQGNSA. The CDR3 covers 15 residues. After removal of 4 bases from V and 6 bases from J, the junction contained 9 bases not matched to a gene. The CDR3, as DNA: TGTGCCAGCAGCTCCAGGAGCGGGGGGGCAGGCGAGCAGTACTTC. It is translated as CASSSRSGGAGEQYF.

This clone was recorded only once. The chain combines TRBV29-1 with TRBJ2-1; D unresolved. This CDR3 spans 14 amino acids. Germline assignment: CDR1 SQVTM and CDR2 ANQGSEA. Trimming took off 4 bases at V and 0 bases at J, with 10 bases between the two ends. The CDR3 here is CSVGLQSSYNEQFF. In DNA form, the CDR3 reads TGCAGCGTTGGGCTACAGAGCTCCTACAATGAGCAGTTCTTC.

The rearrangement uses TRBV27 and TRBJ1-4; D not certain. Germline V gene lookup returns CDR1 MNHEY and CDR2 SMNVEV (reference sequence). V lost 6 bases to trimming and J lost 4 bases, with 12 bases between them. This CDR3 comprises 14 residues. As DNA, the CDR3 is TGTGCCAGCAGACCTATAAGTGGTAATGAAAAACTGTTTTTT. Translated: CASRPISGNEKLFF.

The chain employs TRBV5-5 and TRBJ2-1, with 11 bases matching TRBD2. V shed 0 bases, J shed 1 base, and the junction held 12 bases outside the gene matches. The CDR3 covers 20 residues. Germline assignment: CDR1 SGHKS and CDR2 YYEKEE (reference sequence). CDR3: CASSLVLAGGLPLSYNEQFF. DNA for the CDR3: TGTGCCAGCAGCTTGGTCCTAGCGGGGGGCCTACCCCTTTCCTACAATGAGCAGTTCTTC.

V usage is TRBV7-6 and J usage is TRBJ1-5; D might be TRBD1 (6 bases). The CDR3 sequence is 15 residues long. V was shortened by 2 bases and J by 6 bases, with 14 bases between the two germline ends. Per the germline V gene, CDR1 is SGHVS and CDR2 is FNYEAQ. The CDR3 DNA reads TGTGCCAGCAGCTTAAAGGCAGGGGAGTTTCAGCCCCAGCATTTT. It is translated as CASSLKAGEFQPQHF.

This clone was seen once. The chain carries TRBV11-3 and TRBJ2-7; 14 bases line up with TRBD2. Germline V gene lookup returns CDR1 SGHNT and CDR2 YENEEA. This CDR3 comprises 15 residues. V trimming: 3 bases; J trimming: 7 bases; junction bases outside the gene matches: 5. CDR3 in DNA: TGTGCCAGCAGCTTGGGGACTAGCGGGGGCCGGGAGCAGTACTTC. This gives the protein CASSLGTSGGREQYF.

This chain links TRBV7-9 with TRBJ2-1, with TRBD2 matching over 7 bases. This CDR3 has 13 residues. CDR1 is SEHNR and CDR2 is FQNEAQ in the germline V gene (reference sequence). The junction had 6 bases not matched to a gene; V was cut back by 3 bases and J by 10 bases. CDR3 amino acids: CASSFGLVDEQFF. The CDR3 bases are TGTGCCAGCAGCTTTGGACTAGTCGACGAGCAGTTCTTC.

The gene calls are TRBV2 and TRBJ1-2; 7 bases map to TRBD1. This CDR3 comprises 12 residues. CDR1 and CDR2 from the germline V gene are SNHLY and FYNNEI. The ends lost 8 bases at V and 6 bases at J; junction bases unmatched: 6. CDR3 loop: CASGQGGHGYTF. CDR3 bases: TGTGCCAGCGGTCAGGGGGGACATGGCTACACCTTC.

This clone appeared a single time. This chain joins TRBV20-1 and TRBJ2-7; 7 positions agree with TRBD1. The CDR3 is made up of 11 amino acids. Per germline, CDR1 DFQATT and CDR2 SNEGSKA (reference sequence). J lost 5 bases, V lost 5 bases, and 3 bases had no gene match. The CDR3 DNA follows: TGCAGTGCTCTCGACAGGGACGAGCAGTACTTC. It translates to CSALDRDEQYF.

Only one count was recorded for this clone. The chain is built from TRBV28 and TRBJ1-2; TRBD1 matches at 10 bases. CDR3 length: 15 amino acids. Trimming cost V 3 bases and J 7 bases; bases outside gene matches: 8. Germline V gene sequence: CDR1 MDHEN, CDR2 SYDVKM. The CDR3 protein is CASSFSDRGRSGYTF. The CDR3 DNA sequence: TGTGCCAGCAGTTTTTCCGACAGGGGGCGAAGTGGCTACACCTTC.

Remarks on this clone: A read error is likely here: a far larger clone is one base away. The J gene is TRBJ2-3, the V gene TRBV7-9; 12 positions agree with TRBD2. The CDR3 contains 15 residues. Losses at the gene ends were 1 base for V and 5 bases for J; bases not matched to a gene: 1. Germline V gene sequence: CDR1 SEHNR, CDR2 FQNEAQ (reference sequence). The chain's CDR3 is CASSLVLAGGDTQYF. The CDR3 nucleotides are TGTGCCAGCAGCTTAGTACTAGCGGGAGGAGATACGCAGTATTTT.

The chain combines TRBV5-5 with TRBJ1-5; a weak D match, TRBD1 (5 bases). The CDR3 is 14 residues long. V was trimmed by 4 bases and J by 9 bases, leaving 17 bases between them. CDR1 SGHKS and CDR2 YYEKEE come from the germline V gene (reference sequence). CDR3 sequence (DNA): TGTGCCAGCAGCCCGGAGGGGCGGGGAGGGCCCCAGCATTTT. This translates into CASSPEGRGGPQHF.

The CDR3 sequence: CASSQVSFFGGLFYEQYF. The CDR3 DNA sequence: TGCGCCAGCAGCCAAGTATCATTTTTCGGGGGGCTATTCTACGAGCAGTACTTC. The chain links TRBV4-3 to TRBJ2-7, with D maybe TRBD2 (7 bases). The CDR3 runs to 18 residues. Germline values: CDR1 LGHNA, CDR2 YSLEER. V gave up 1 base and J gave up 3 bases, with 22 bases separating them.

V gene TRBV19 combines with J gene TRBJ2-2, with a possible D match to TRBD1 (5 bases). CDR1 and CDR2 from the germline V gene are LNHDA and SQIVND (reference sequence). This CDR3 has 14 amino acids. Trimming shortened V by 5 bases and J by 5 bases, and 12 bases separated the two germline ends. The CDR3 DNA reads TGTGCCAGTAGTCAGGGTCTGGCAACCGGGGAGCTGTTTTTT. The encoded protein is CASSQGLATGELFF. Supplemented by reference TRBV19 and TRBJ2-2, the full variable domain reads DGGITQSPKYLFRKEGQNVTLSCEQNLNHDAMYWYRQDPGQGLRLIYYSQIVNDFQKGDIAEGYSVSREKKESFPLTVTSAQKNPTAFYLCASSQGLATGELFFGEGSRLTVL.

The sample holds one count of this clone. The chain is built from TRBV11-3 and TRBJ2-7, with D perhaps matching TRBD2 (6 bases). The CDR3 contains 14 residues. The germline V gene encodes CDR1 SGHNT and CDR2 YENEEA. V shed 1 base and J shed 4 bases, with 11 bases lying between them. The CDR3 coding sequence is TGTGCCAGCAGCTTAGGTACTAGCTTGTACGAGCAGTACTTC. It codes for CASSLGTSLYEQYF. The whole variable domain, remainder taken from reference TRBV11-3 and TRBJ2-7, is EAGVVQSPRYKIIEKKQPVAFWCNPISGHNTLYWYLQNLGQGPELLIRYENEEAVDDSQLPKDRFSAERLKGVDSTLKIQPAELGDSAVYLCASSLGTSLYEQYFGPGTRLTVT.

V is TRBV7-9 and J is TRBJ2-5; D possibly corresponds to TRBD2 (6 bases). The ends were cut back, 1 base at V and 1 base at J, with 10 bases in the middle. Germline-derived CDR1 and CDR2 are SEHNR and FQNEAQ (reference sequence). The CDR3 spans 15 residues. DNA of the CDR3: TGTGCCAGCAGCTTAGTAATGGGGGGCCAAGAGACCCAGTACTTC. This gives the protein CASSLVMGGQETQYF.